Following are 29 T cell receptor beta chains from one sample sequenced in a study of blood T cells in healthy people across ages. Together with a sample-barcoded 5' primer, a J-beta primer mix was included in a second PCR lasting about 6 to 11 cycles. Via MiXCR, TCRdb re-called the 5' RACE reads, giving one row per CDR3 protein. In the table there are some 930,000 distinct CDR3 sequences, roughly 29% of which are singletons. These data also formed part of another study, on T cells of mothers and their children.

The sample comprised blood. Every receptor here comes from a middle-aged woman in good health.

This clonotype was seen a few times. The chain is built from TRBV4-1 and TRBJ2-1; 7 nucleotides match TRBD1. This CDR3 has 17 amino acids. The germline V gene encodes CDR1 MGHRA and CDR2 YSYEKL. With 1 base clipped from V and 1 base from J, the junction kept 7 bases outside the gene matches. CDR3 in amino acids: CASSQARQGQSYNEQFF. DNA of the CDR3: TGCGCCAGCAGCCAAGCCCGACAGGGACAGTCCTACAATGAGCAGTTCTTC.

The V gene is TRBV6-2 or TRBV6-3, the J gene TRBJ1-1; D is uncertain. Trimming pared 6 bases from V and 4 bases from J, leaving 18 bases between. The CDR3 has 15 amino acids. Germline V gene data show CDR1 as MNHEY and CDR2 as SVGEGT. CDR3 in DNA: TGTGCCAGCAGGCTTGAAAATACGGCGGGCACTGAAGCTTTCTTT. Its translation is CASRLENTAGTEAFF.

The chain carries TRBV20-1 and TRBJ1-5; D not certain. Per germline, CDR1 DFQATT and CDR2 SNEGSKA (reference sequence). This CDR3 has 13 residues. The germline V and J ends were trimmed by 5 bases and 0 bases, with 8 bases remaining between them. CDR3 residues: CSAAGLSNQPQHF. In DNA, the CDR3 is TGCAGTGCTGCGGGTCTTAGCAATCAGCCCCAGCATTTT.

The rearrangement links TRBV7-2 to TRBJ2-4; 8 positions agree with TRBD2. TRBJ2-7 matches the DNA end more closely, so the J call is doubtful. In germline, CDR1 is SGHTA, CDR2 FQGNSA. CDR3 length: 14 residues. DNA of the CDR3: TGTGCGGAATGGGTAGCGGGGATTCTCGACGAGCAGTACTTC. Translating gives CAEWVAGILDEQYF.

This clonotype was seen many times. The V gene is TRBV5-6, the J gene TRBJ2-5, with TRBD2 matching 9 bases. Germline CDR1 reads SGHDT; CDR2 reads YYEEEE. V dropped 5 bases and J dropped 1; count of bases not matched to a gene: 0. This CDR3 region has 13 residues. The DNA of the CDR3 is TGTGCCAGCAGACTAGCGGGCCAAGAGACCCAGTACTTC. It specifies CASRLAGQETQYF.

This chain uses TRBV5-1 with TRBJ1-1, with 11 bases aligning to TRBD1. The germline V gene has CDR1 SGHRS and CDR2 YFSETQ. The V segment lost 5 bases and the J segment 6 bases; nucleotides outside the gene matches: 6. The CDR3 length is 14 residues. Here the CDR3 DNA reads TGCGCCAGCAGAGACCGGACAGGGGGCGCTGAAGCTTTCTTT. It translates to CASRDRTGGAEAFF.

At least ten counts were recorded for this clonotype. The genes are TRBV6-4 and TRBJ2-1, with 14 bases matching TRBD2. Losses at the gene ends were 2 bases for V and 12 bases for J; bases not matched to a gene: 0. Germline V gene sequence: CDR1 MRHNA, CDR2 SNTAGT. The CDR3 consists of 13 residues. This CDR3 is CASSDGLAGGQFF. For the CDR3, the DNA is TGTGCCAGCAGTGACGGACTAGCGGGGGGGCAGTTCTTC.

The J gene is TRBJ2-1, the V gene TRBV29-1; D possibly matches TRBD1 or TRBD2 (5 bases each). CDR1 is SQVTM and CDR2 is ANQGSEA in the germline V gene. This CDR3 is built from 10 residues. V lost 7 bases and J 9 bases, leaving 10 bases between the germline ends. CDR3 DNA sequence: TGCAGCGCTCGGGACGTTGAGCAGTTCTTC. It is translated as CSARDVEQFF.

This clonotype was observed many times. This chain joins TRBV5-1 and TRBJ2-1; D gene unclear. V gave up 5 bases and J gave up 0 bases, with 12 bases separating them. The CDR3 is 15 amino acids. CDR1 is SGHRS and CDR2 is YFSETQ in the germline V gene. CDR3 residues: CASRNDWSSYNEQFF. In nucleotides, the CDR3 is TGCGCCAGCAGAAATGACTGGAGCTCCTACAATGAGCAGTTCTTC.

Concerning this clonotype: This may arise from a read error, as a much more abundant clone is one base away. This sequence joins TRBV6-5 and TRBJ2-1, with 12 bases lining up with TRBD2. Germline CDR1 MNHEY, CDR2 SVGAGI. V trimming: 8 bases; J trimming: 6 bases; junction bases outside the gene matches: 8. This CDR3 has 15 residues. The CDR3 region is CASAKTSGGSNEQFF. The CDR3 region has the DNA TGTGCCAGCGCCAAAACTAGCGGGGGGTCCAATGAGCAGTTCTTC.

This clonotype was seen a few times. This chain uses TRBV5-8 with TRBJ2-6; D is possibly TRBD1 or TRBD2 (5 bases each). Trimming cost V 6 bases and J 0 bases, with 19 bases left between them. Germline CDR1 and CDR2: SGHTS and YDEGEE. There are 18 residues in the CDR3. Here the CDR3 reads CASTMGSGGFSGANVLTF. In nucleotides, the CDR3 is TGTGCCAGCACCATGGGGAGTGGGGGATTCTCTGGGGCCAACGTCCTGACTTTC.

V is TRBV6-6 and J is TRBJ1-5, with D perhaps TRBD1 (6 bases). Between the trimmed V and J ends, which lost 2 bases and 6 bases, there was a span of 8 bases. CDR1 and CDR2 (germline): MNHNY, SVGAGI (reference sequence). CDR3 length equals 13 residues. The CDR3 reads CASSYRGAQPQHF. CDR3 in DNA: TGTGCCAGCAGTTACAGGGGGGCTCAGCCCCAGCATTTT.

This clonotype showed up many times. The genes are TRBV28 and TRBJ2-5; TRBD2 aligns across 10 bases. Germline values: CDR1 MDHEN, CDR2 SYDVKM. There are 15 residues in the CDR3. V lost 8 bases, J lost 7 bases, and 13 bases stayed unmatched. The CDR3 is CASRRSAGGPGTQYF. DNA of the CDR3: TGTGCCAGCCGAAGATCAGCGGGGGGGCCAGGGACCCAGTACTTC.

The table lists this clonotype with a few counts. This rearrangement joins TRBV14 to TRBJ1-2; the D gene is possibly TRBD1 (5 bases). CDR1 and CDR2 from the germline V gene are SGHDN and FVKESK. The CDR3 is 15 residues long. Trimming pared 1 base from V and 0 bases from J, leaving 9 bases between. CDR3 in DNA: TGTGCCAGCAGCCAAGTAAGAGGGGCTAACTATGGCTACACCTTC. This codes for CASSQVRGANYGYTF.

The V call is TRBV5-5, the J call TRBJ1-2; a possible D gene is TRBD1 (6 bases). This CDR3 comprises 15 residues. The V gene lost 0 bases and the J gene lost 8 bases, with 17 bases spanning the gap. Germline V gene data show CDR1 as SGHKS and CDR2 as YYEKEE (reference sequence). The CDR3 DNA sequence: TGTGCCAGCAGCTTGGAACAGGGTTCTATGGTGGGCTACACCTTC. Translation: CASSLEQGSMVGYTF.

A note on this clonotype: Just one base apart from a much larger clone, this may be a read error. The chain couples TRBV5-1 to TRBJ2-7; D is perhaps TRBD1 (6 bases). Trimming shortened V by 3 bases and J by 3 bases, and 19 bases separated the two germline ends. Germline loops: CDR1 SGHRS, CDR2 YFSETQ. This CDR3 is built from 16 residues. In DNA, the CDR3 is TGCGCCAGCAGCTCTTCAGGGGCAGGGAGCAACTACGAGCAGTACTTC. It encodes CASSSSGAGSNYEQYF. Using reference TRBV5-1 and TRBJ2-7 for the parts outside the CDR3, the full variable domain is KAGVTQTPRYLIKTRGQQVTLSCSPISGHRSVSWYQQTPGQGLQFLFEYFSETQRNKGNFPGRFSGRQFSNSRSEMNVSTLELGDSALYLCASSSSGAGSNYEQYFGPGTRLTVT.

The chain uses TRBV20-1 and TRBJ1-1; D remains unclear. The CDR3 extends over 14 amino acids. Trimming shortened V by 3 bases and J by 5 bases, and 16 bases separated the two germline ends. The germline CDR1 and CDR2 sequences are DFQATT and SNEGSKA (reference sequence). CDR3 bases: TGCAGTGCTAGCCAGAGCAGTCTGGGGACTGAAGCTTTCTTT. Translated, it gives CSASQSSLGTEAFF.

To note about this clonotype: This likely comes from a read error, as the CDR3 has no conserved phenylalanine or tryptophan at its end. For the CDR3, the DNA is TGTGCCAGCAGTTTAGACGGCAGGGCCACTGAAGCTTTCTTG. Translated: CASSLDGRATEAFL. This chain connects TRBV12-3 or TRBV12-4 to TRBJ1-1, with D perhaps TRBD1 (5 bases). The V end lost 1 base, the J end lost 4 bases, and 10 bases lay between the germline ends. This CDR3 has 14 amino acids.

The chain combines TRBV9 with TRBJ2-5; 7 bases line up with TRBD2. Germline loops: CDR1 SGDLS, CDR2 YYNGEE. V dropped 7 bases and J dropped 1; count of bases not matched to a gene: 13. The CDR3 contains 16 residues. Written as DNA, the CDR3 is TGTGCCAGCGGAAAAGGCCCAGCGGGGATCCAAGAGACCCAGTACTTC. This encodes CASGKGPAGIQETQYF.

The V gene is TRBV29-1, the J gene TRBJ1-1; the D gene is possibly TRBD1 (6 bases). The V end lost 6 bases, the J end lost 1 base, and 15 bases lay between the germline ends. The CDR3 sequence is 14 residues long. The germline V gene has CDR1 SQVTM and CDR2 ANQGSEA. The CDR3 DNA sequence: TGCAGCGTAAAAGGGGGGGGCAGGAACACTGAAGCTTTCTTT. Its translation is CSVKGGGRNTEAFF.

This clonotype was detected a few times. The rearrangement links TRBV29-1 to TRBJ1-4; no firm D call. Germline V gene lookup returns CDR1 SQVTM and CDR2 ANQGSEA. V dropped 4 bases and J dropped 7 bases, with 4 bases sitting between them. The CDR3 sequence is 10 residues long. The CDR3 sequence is CSVGGEKLFF. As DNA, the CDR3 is TGCAGCGTTGGCGGTGAAAAACTGTTTTTT.

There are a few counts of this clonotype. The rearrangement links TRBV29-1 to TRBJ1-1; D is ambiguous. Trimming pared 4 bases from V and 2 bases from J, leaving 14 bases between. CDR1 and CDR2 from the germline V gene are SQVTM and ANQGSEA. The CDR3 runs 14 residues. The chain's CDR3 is CSVGAVRDNTEAFF. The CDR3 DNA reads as TGCAGCGTTGGGGCAGTACGGGATAACACTGAAGCTTTCTTT.

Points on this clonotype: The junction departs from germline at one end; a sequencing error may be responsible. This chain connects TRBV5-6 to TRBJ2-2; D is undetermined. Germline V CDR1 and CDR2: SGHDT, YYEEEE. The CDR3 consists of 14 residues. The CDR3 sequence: CASSLYQNTGELFF. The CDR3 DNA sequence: TGTGCTAGCAGCTTGTATCAGAACACCGGGGAGCTGTTTTTT.

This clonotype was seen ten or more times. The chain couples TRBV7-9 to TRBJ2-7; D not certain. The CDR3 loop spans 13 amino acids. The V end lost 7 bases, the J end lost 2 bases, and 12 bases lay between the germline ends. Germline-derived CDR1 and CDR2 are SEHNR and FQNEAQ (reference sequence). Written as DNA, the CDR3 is TGTGCCAGCACCCTTGGCATCCCCTACGAGCAGTACTTC. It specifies CASTLGIPYEQYF.

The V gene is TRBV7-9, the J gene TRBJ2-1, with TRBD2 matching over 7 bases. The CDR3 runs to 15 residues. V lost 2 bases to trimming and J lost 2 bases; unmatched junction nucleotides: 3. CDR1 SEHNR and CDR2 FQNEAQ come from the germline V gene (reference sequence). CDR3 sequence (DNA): TGTGCCAGCAGCTTACAGGGAGGGACCTACAATGAGCAGTTCTTC. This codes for CASSLQGGTYNEQFF.

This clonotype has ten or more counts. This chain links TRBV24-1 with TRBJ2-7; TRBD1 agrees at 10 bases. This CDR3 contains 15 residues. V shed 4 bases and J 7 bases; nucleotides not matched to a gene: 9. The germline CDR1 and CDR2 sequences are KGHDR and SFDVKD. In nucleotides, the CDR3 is TGTGCCACCAGTGACACCGGGACAGGGGCGAGGGAGCAGTACTTC. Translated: CATSDTGTGAREQYF.

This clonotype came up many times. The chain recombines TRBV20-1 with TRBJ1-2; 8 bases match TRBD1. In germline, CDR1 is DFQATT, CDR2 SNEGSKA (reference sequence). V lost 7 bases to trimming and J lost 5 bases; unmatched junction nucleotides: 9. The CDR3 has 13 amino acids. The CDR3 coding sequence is TGCAGTGAAACAGGGGGAAGGGAGTATGGCTACACCTTC. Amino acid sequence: CSETGGREYGYTF.

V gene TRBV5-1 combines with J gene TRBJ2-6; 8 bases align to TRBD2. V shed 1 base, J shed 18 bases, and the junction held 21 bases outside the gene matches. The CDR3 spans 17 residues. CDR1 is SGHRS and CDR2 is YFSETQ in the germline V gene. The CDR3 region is CASSLTSGGIGANVWTF. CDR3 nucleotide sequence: TGCGCCAGCAGCTTGACTAGCGGAGGAATTGGGGCCAACGTCTGGACTTTC.

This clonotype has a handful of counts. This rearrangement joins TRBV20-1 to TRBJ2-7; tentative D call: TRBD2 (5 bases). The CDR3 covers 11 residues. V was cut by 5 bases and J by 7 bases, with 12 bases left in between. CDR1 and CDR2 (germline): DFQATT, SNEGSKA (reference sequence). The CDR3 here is CSAGPSGEQYF. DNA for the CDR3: TGCAGTGCTGGACCTTCGGGGGAGCAGTACTTC.